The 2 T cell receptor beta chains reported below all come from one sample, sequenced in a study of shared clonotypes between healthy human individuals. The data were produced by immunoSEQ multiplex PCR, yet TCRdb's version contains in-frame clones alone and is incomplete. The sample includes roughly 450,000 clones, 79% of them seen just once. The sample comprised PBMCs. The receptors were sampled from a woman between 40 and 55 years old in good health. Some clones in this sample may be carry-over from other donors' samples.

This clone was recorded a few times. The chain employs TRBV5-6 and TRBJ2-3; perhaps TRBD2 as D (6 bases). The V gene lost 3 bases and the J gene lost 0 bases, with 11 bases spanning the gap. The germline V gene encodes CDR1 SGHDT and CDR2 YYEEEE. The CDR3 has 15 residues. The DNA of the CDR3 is TGTGCCAGCAGCTGGGGGGTACGAAGCACAGATACGCAGTATTTT. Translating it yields CASSWGVRSTDTQYF.

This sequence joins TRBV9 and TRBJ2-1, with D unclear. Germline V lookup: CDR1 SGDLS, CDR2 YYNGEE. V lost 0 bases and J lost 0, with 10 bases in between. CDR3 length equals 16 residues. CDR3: CASSVGQALSYNEQFF. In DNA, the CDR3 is TGTGCCAGCAGCGTAGGTCAGGCCCTCTCCTACAATGAGCAGTTCTTC.